The 20 T cell receptor beta chains in this list originate from one sample, sequenced in a study of blood T cell repertoires in COVID-19. The assay was immunoSEQ multiplex PCR, and TCRdb's table has in-frame clones only and misses some. This sample carries hundreds of thousands of clones, about 89% of them seen once, and the ten largest clones take about 4.2%. The sequenced sample was peripheral blood. The receptor source for this set is a man aged 35 to 55 with acute or convalescent COVID-19.

CDR3 bases: TGTGCCAGCAGCTTGTATGAGGGAAGCGTGCGCAATGAGCAGTTCTTC. It encodes CASSLYEGSVRNEQFF. The V call is TRBV5-6, the J call TRBJ2-1; tentatively, D is TRBD2 (5 bases). V dropped 1 base and J dropped 6 bases, with 17 bases sitting between them. CDR1 is SGHDT and CDR2 is YYEEEE in the germline V gene. The CDR3 length is 16 residues.

V is TRBV6-6 and J is TRBJ1-3; a possible D gene is TRBD1 (6 bases). CDR1 MNHNY and CDR2 SVGAGI come from the germline V gene (reference sequence). The CDR3 has 14 residues. Trimming took 5 bases from V and 1 from J, leaving 9 bases between them. In nucleotides, the CDR3 is TGTGCCAGCAGTGACCAGGGGTCTGGAAACACCATATATTTT. It translates to CASSDQGSGNTIYF.

The chain uses TRBV12-5 and TRBJ2-7; weak D call: TRBD2 (6 bases). In germline, CDR1 is LGHNT, CDR2 FRNRAP. This CDR3 region has 12 residues. Trimming removed 6 bases from V and 3 bases from J, with 9 bases in between. CDR3 protein: CASGRGFYEQYF. In nucleotides, the CDR3 is TGTGCTAGTGGCCGGGGGTTCTACGAGCAGTACTTC.

J is TRBJ1-2 and V is TRBV6-4; tentatively, D is TRBD1 (6 bases). The CDR3 runs to 13 residues. In germline, CDR1 is MRHNA, CDR2 SNTAGT. V was clipped by 5 bases and J by 4 bases, with 11 bases between them. The DNA for the CDR3 is TGTGCCAGCAGTCCGGGAGGGGGCTATGGCTACACCTTC. Amino acids: CASSPGGGYGYTF.

This chain connects TRBV10-2 to TRBJ1-1; 11 bases match TRBD1. Germline values: CDR1 WSHSY, CDR2 SAAADI. The CDR3 length is 14 residues. The V and J ends lost 7 bases and 7 bases, in that order; junction bases with no gene match: 8. DNA for the CDR3: TGCGCCAGCACCGGACAGGGGGCGCAAAATGAAGCTTTCTTT. Protein: CASTGQGAQNEAFF.

V gene TRBV2 combines with J gene TRBJ2-7, with TRBD1 matching over 9 bases. V gave up 6 bases and J gave up 0 bases; unmatched junction bases: 3. The CDR3 runs 14 residues. From germline, CDR1 is SNHLY and CDR2 FYNNEI. The CDR3 here is CASRRTGVSYEQYF. The CDR3 nucleotides are TGTGCCAGCAGGCGGACAGGGGTCTCCTACGAGCAGTACTTC.

The chain carries TRBV6-5 and TRBJ1-5; 8 nucleotides match TRBD1. Looked up from germline, CDR1 is MNHEY and CDR2 is SVGAGI. This CDR3 is built from 15 residues. V was pared by 6 bases and J by 1 base, with 5 bases of the junction left unmatched. This CDR3 is CASRTGVRSNQPQHF. Here the CDR3 DNA reads TGTGCCAGCAGGACAGGGGTTAGGAGCAATCAGCCCCAGCATTTT.

The chain combines TRBV5-1 with TRBJ2-4, with D maybe TRBD1 (6 bases). Between the trimmed V and J ends, which lost 2 bases and 1 base, there was a span of 10 bases. The CDR3 runs to 15 residues. The germline V gene has CDR1 SGHRS and CDR2 YFSETQ. CDR3 sequence (DNA): TGCGCCAGCAGCTTACCTGACAGGGCCAAAAACATTCAGTACTTC. Protein product: CASSLPDRAKNIQYF.

The rearrangement joins TRBV20-1 to TRBJ1-5; unclear D gene. This CDR3 has 13 amino acids. CDR1 DFQATT and CDR2 SNEGSKA come from the germline V gene (reference sequence). The V and J ends lost 3 bases and 5 bases respectively, with 11 bases between them. The CDR3 nucleotides read TGCAGTGCTAGTATCCAGAATGATCAGCCCCAGCATTTT. Translation: CSASIQNDQPQHF.

The chain recombines TRBV24-1 with TRBJ2-7; D perhaps matches TRBD1 (6 bases). CDR1 is KGHDR and CDR2 is SFDVKD in the germline V gene. The V end lost 4 bases, the J end lost 5 bases, and 17 bases lay between the germline ends. The CDR3 totals 15 residues. DNA of the CDR3: TGTGCCACCAGTGACCCCAGGGGATCTTCCAACGAGCAGTACTTC. It yields the protein CATSDPRGSSNEQYF.

V and J are TRBV7-2 and TRBJ2-7; D unclear. The CDR3 has 11 amino acids. The V end lost 1 base, the J end lost 7 bases, and 5 bases lay between the germline ends. In germline, CDR1 is SGHTA, CDR2 FQGNSA. The CDR3 coding sequence is TGTGCCAGCAGCTTAGTGAGTGAGCAGTACTTC. Translating it yields CASSLVSEQYF.

The rearrangement joins TRBV5-1 to TRBJ2-2, with 8 bases identical to TRBD2. The germline V gene has CDR1 SGHRS and CDR2 YFSETQ. Trimming removed 4 bases from V and 0 bases from J; junction bases left unmatched: 8. The CDR3 loop spans 17 amino acids. The CDR3 sequence: CASSPEGGGSNTGELFF. The CDR3 DNA sequence: TGCGCCAGCAGCCCTGAGGGCGGGGGGTCGAACACCGGGGAGCTGTTTTTT.

This clone was observed a few times. This chain links TRBV9 with TRBJ1-6, with D maybe TRBD1 (6 bases). V was clipped by 4 bases and J by 5 bases, with 10 bases between them. CDR3 length: 14 residues. Germline values: CDR1 SGDLS, CDR2 YYNGEE. CDR3 coding DNA: TGTGCCAGCAGCCCCCGACAGGATAATTCACCCCTCCACTTT. Encoded protein: CASSPRQDNSPLHF.

The sample holds one count of this clone. The chain couples TRBV30 to TRBJ1-4; 7 nucleotides align to TRBD1. Germline CDR1 is GTSNPN and CDR2 is SVGIG (reference sequence). This CDR3 has 15 residues. Unmatched junction bases numbered 10, after V lost 2 bases and J lost 7 bases. The CDR3 spells CAWSRGEGALEKLFF. CDR3 nucleotide sequence: TGTGCCTGGAGTCGGGGAGAGGGGGCCCTTGAAAAACTGTTTTTT.

The genes are TRBV4-1 and TRBJ1-1, with a possible D match to TRBD1 (6 bases). Trimming removed 4 bases at V and 1 base at J, with 16 bases between. CDR1 and CDR2 (germline): MGHRA, YSYEKL. CDR3 size: 16 residues. CDR3 DNA: TGCGCCAGCAGCCTCGCCAGGGACAAGAGGAACACTGAAGCTTTCTTT. The encoded protein is CASSLARDKRNTEAFF.

The table lists this clone with a few counts. V usage is TRBV12-3 or TRBV12-4 and J usage is TRBJ1-2; D is possibly TRBD1 (6 bases). Deletions cut 1 base from V and 7 bases from J, with 7 bases between. This CDR3 contains 12 residues. CDR3 DNA: TGTGCCAGCAGTTTAGGCAGGGGTGGCTACACCTTC. Its translation is CASSLGRGGYTF.

The chain has TRBV6-5 and TRBJ2-1, with D perhaps matching TRBD2 (7 bases). V gave up 0 bases and J gave up 8 bases, with 14 bases separating them. The germline V gene has CDR1 MNHEY and CDR2 SVGAGI. The CDR3 is 15 amino acids. The CDR3 loop reads CASSYSGRGPYEQFF. Here the CDR3 DNA reads TGTGCCAGCAGTTACTCGGGGCGGGGGCCCTATGAGCAGTTCTTC.

V usage is TRBV5-4 and J usage is TRBJ1-6; 9 bases align to TRBD1. The CDR3 spans 15 residues. Germline values: CDR1 SGHNT, CDR2 YYREEE (reference sequence). V dropped 2 bases and J dropped 8; count of bases not matched to a gene: 5. The CDR3 DNA is TGTGCCAGCAGCTTAGGCGACAGGGGGGATTCACCCCTCCACTTT. This gives the protein CASSLGDRGDSPLHF.

The chain joins TRBV2 to TRBJ1-2; D gene uncertain. V shed 7 bases and J shed 7 bases, with 13 bases lying between them. This CDR3 is built from 12 residues. CDR1 and CDR2 from the germline V gene are SNHLY and FYNNEI. The CDR3 here is CASTSESGGYTF. The CDR3 DNA is TGTGCCAGCACGAGTGAATCAGGTGGCTACACCTTC. Drawing the rest from reference TRBV2 and TRBJ1-2, the complete variable domain is EPEVTQTPSHQVTQMGQEVILRCVPISNHLYFYWYRQILGQKVEFLVSFYNNEISEKSEIFDDQFSVERPDGSNFTLKIRSTKLEDSAMYFCASTSESGGYTFGSGTRLTVV.

This chain uses TRBV5-6 with TRBJ1-6; D gene unclear. The CDR3 totals 13 residues. CDR1 SGHDT and CDR2 YYEEEE come from the germline V gene. Trimming took off 0 bases at V and 9 bases at J, with 7 bases between the two ends. Here the CDR3 DNA reads TGTGCCAGCAGCTTGGATAACAGTTCACCCCTCCACTTT. This codes for CASSLDNSSPLHF. Looking up the rest from reference TRBV5-6 and TRBJ1-6 gives the full variable domain: DAGVTQSPTHLIKTRGQQVTLRCSPKSGHDTVSWYQQALGQGPQFIFQYYEEEERQRGNFPDRFSGHQFPNYSSELNVNALLLGDSALYLCASSLDNSSPLHFGNGTRLTVT.